The 26 T cell receptor beta chains listed next were all sequenced from one sample in a study of shared clonotypes between healthy human individuals. TCRdb's table, derived via immunoSEQ multiplex PCR, lists solely in-frame clones and lacks some. Among about 320,000 clones listed, 80% to 90% were seen once. The sample was memory CD8+ T cells sorted from blood. The subset denotes: CD45RO+ cells pooled with CCR7-negative TemRA cells. The receptors stem from a man aged 18 to 29 in good health.

The genes are TRBV5-6 and TRBJ2-1; maybe TRBD2 (6 bases). From germline, CDR1 is SGHDT and CDR2 YYEEEE. Trimming removed 4 bases from V and 6 bases from J, with 29 bases in between. This CDR3 has 19 amino acids. The CDR3 nucleotides read TGTGCCAGCAGCACGATCGGGGGAAGGGGAATTACCGCAGTCAATGAGCAGTTCTTC. This gives the protein CASSTIGGRGITAVNEQFF.

The chain uses TRBV5-6 and TRBJ2-3; D gene ambiguous. The CDR3 is 13 amino acids. Looked up from germline, CDR1 is SGHDT and CDR2 is YYEEEE. V was shortened by 6 bases and J by 4 bases, with 12 bases between the two germline ends. The CDR3 sequence is CASNPPSSDTQYF. The CDR3 DNA is TGTGCCAGCAACCCCCCCAGCTCAGATACGCAGTATTTT.

This chain uses TRBV10-2 with TRBJ2-7, with no clear D. Germline values: CDR1 WSHSY, CDR2 SAAADI. The V end was cut by 2 bases, the J end by 2 bases, with 7 bases between. The length of the CDR3 is 13 residues. The DNA of the CDR3 is TGCGCCAGCAGTGAGGGATTTCCCTACGAGCAGTACTTC. Translation: CASSEGFPYEQYF.

This chain joins TRBV7-9 and TRBJ1-1, with 7 bases lining up with TRBD1. V was clipped by 5 bases and J by 5 bases; unmatched bases: 8. The length of the CDR3 is 14 residues. Germline V gene lookup returns CDR1 SEHNR and CDR2 FQNEAQ (reference sequence). The CDR3 loop is CASSRTTGVTEAFF. CDR3 coding DNA: TGTGCCAGCAGCCGCACCACAGGGGTAACTGAAGCTTTCTTT.

The chain couples TRBV4-1 to TRBJ1-5; 7 positions match TRBD1. Trimming cost V 1 base and J 6 bases; bases outside gene matches: 6. Germline V gene sequence: CDR1 MGHRA, CDR2 YSYEKL. The CDR3 has 15 residues. For the CDR3, the DNA is TGCGCCAGCAGCCAAGTACAGGGGATGGGTCAGCCCCAGCATTTT. This sequence encodes CASSQVQGMGQPQHF.

The V and J genes are TRBV5-6 and TRBJ2-3, with D possibly called TRBD1 or TRBD2 (6 bases each). Germline V gene sequence: CDR1 SGHDT, CDR2 YYEEEE. This CDR3 has 14 amino acids. V shed 0 bases and J shed 6 bases, with 11 bases lying between them. In DNA, the CDR3 is TGTGCCAGCAGCTTGGGAAGGAGGGGGGATACGCAGTATTTT. Protein product: CASSLGRRGDTQYF.

The count of this clone is one. This chain uses TRBV7-2 with TRBJ1-1; D not resolved. Trimming took off 4 bases at V and 13 bases at J, with 7 bases between the two ends. Germline V gene data show CDR1 as SGHTA and CDR2 as FQGNSA. The CDR3 is 9 residues long. The CDR3 spells CASSSKDFF. The CDR3 DNA reads TGTGCCAGCAGCTCGAAGGATTTCTTT. Combining the CDR3 with reference TRBV7-2 and TRBJ1-1 gives the whole variable domain GAGVSQSPSNKVTEKGKDVELRCDPISGHTALYWYRQSLGQGLEFLIYFQGNSAPDKSGLPSDRFSAERTGGSVSTLTIQRTQQEDSAVYLCASSSKDFFGQGTRLTVV.

The rearrangement joins TRBV28 to TRBJ2-2; the match to TRBD2 covers 7 bases. The CDR3 totals 13 residues. With V trimmed by 7 bases and J by 5 bases, 4 bases remained unmatched. Germline V CDR1 and CDR2: MDHEN, SYDVKM. For the CDR3, the DNA is TGTGCCAGCACAGCGGGATTAACCGGGGAGCTGTTTTTT. This sequence encodes CASTAGLTGELFF.

V is TRBV5-4 and J is TRBJ1-2; D not certain. The V gene's germline CDR1 is SGHNT and CDR2 YYREEE (reference sequence). The CDR3 sequence is 12 residues long. The V gene lost 0 bases and the J gene lost 4 bases, with 4 bases spanning the gap. DNA for the CDR3: TGTGCCAGCAGCTTGGACAGCTATGGCTACACCTTC. Translated: CASSLDSYGYTF.

The chain has TRBV5-6 and TRBJ2-7; D is perhaps TRBD1 or TRBD2 (5 bases each). The CDR3 has 13 residues. The V end was cut by 1 base, the J end by 6 bases, with 11 bases between. Germline loops: CDR1 SGHDT, CDR2 YYEEEE. The CDR3 DNA is TGTGCCAGCAGCTTGTATGGGGGTGGCGAGCAGTACTTC. Encoded protein: CASSLYGGGEQYF.

V is TRBV2 and J is TRBJ1-1, with a possible D match to TRBD1 (6 bases). Looked up from germline, CDR1 is SNHLY and CDR2 is FYNNEI. This CDR3 has 13 amino acids. Trimming took 7 bases from V and 4 from J, leaving 13 bases between them. The CDR3 nucleotides read TGTGCCAGCAACCCTCAGGGGTTCACTGAAGCTTTCTTT. It codes for CASNPQGFTEAFF. The entire variable domain, with the rest obtained from reference TRBV2 and TRBJ1-1, is as follows: EPEVTQTPSHQVTQMGQEVILRCVPISNHLYFYWYRQILGQKVEFLVSFYNNEISEKSEIFDDQFSVERPDGSNFTLKIRSTKLEDSAMYFCASNPQGFTEAFFGQGTRLTVV.

This clone occurred a few times. V gene TRBV19 combines with J gene TRBJ1-6; unclear D gene. The CDR3 length is 14 residues. Germline loops: CDR1 LNHDA, CDR2 SQIVND (reference sequence). Trimming took off 7 bases at V and 6 bases at J, with 13 bases between the two ends. This CDR3 is CASNGPHGNSPLHF. The CDR3 region has the DNA TGTGCCAGTAATGGACCGCACGGTAATTCACCCCTCCACTTT. The full variable domain, rest sourced from reference TRBV19 and TRBJ1-6, is DGGITQSPKYLFRKEGQNVTLSCEQNLNHDAMYWYRQDPGQGLRLIYYSQIVNDFQKGDIAEGYSVSREKKESFPLTVTSAQKNPTAFYLCASNGPHGNSPLHFGNGTRLTVT.

This clone was recorded only once. V usage is TRBV6-6 and J usage is TRBJ2-2; TRBD2 matches 7 bases. The V gene's germline CDR1 is MNHNY and CDR2 SVGAGI (reference sequence). V dropped 8 bases and J dropped 6; count of bases not matched to a gene: 6. This CDR3 is 13 amino acids long. CDR3 sequence (DNA): TGTGCCAGCGGACCTGGGGGGGCCGGGGAGCTGTTTTTT. Translating gives CASGPGGAGELFF.

This rearrangement joins TRBV28 to TRBJ2-1, with D hard to call. The CDR3 spans 13 residues. The V end was cut by 1 base, the J end by 12 bases, with 13 bases between. Looked up from germline, CDR1 is MDHEN and CDR2 is SYDVKM. DNA for the CDR3: TGTGCCAGCAGTTTATATCAGCCGGGCGTGCAGTTCTTC. Its translation: CASSLYQPGVQFF.

The V gene is TRBV10-3, the J gene TRBJ2-5; D remains ambiguous. Trimming took 2 bases from V and 2 from J, leaving 6 bases between them. The germline V gene has CDR1 ENHRY and CDR2 SYGVKD. The CDR3 has 13 residues. The DNA of the CDR3 is TGTGCCATCAGTGAGGGCTGGCAAGAGACCCAGTACTTC. Its translation is CAISEGWQETQYF.

This clone occurred many times. The rearrangement links TRBV27 to TRBJ1-6; D is unresolved. The germline V gene encodes CDR1 MNHEY and CDR2 SMNVEV (reference sequence). V lost 6 bases, J lost 4 bases, and 10 bases lay in between. The CDR3 spans 14 residues. The CDR3 is CASSSFGYNSPLHF. DNA for the CDR3: TGTGCCAGCAGCAGCTTCGGTTATAATTCACCCCTCCACTTT.

This clone has only one observation. The chain joins TRBV27 to TRBJ2-2, with 9 bases matching TRBD1. The CDR3 runs to 14 residues. J lost 4 bases, V lost 8 bases, and 5 bases had no gene match. CDR1 and CDR2 from the germline V gene are MNHEY and SMNVEV (reference sequence). CDR3 sequence (DNA): TGTGCCAGCCGACAGGGGGTAGGCACCGGGGAGCTGTTTTTT. Translating gives CASRQGVGTGELFF.

The chain has TRBV30 and TRBJ1-4, with D uncertain. The germline V gene encodes CDR1 GTSNPN and CDR2 SVGIG (reference sequence). The CDR3 totals 15 residues. V shed 0 bases and J shed 1 base, with 9 bases lying between them. As DNA, the CDR3 is TGTGCCTGGAGTGTACCCGGAAGAACTAATGAAAAACTGTTTTTT. Translation gives CAWSVPGRTNEKLFF.

The J gene is TRBJ2-7, the V gene TRBV11-3; tentatively, D is TRBD1 or TRBD2 (5 bases each). The CDR3 has 14 residues. Germline CDR1 and CDR2: SGHNT and YENEEA. Trimming took off 9 bases at V and 3 bases at J, with 18 bases between the two ends. CDR3 region: CARGVGEPVYEQYF. The CDR3 coding sequence is TGTGCCAGGGGGGTCGGGGAACCCGTCTACGAGCAGTACTTC. The full variable domain, rest sourced from reference TRBV11-3 and TRBJ2-7, is EAGVVQSPRYKIIEKKQPVAFWCNPISGHNTLYWYLQNLGQGPELLIRYENEEAVDDSQLPKDRFSAERLKGVDSTLKIQPAELGDSAVYLCARGVGEPVYEQYFGPGTRLTVT.

The gene calls are TRBV7-9 and TRBJ2-1; 8 nucleotides match TRBD2. CDR3 size: 16 residues. J gave up 6 bases and V 1 base, and 8 bases lay outside the gene matches. CDR1 SEHNR and CDR2 FQNEAQ come from the germline V gene (reference sequence). In nucleotides, the CDR3 is TGTGCCAGCAGCTTAGATCTGAGCGGGAGTACCAATGAGCAGTTCTTC. Protein product: CASSLDLSGSTNEQFF.

This chain connects TRBV5-1 to TRBJ2-2, with D tentatively TRBD1 or TRBD2 (5 bases each). This CDR3 has 17 residues. The V end lost 1 base, the J end lost 4 bases, and 17 bases lay between the germline ends. Germline V lookup: CDR1 SGHRS, CDR2 YFSETQ. The CDR3 spells CASSLFPPGDATGELFF. The DNA for the CDR3 is TGCGCCAGCAGCTTGTTTCCACCCGGGGACGCCACCGGGGAGCTGTTTTTT.

The chain is built from TRBV29-1 and TRBJ2-7; D may be TRBD1 (6 bases). The germline V gene encodes CDR1 SQVTM and CDR2 ANQGSEA. Trimming removed 4 bases from V and 2 bases from J, with 9 bases in between. The CDR3 runs 12 residues. DNA of the CDR3: TGCAGCGTTGGACGACAGGCCTACGAGCAGTACTTC. Its protein product is CSVGRQAYEQYF.

This clone was found once. This chain joins TRBV18 and TRBJ2-7; 9 bases match TRBD1. This CDR3 has 16 amino acids. The germline V gene has CDR1 KGHSH and CDR2 LQKENI. The ends lost 2 bases at V and 2 bases at J; junction bases unmatched: 7. CDR3 nucleotides: TGTGCCAGCTCACCATCCCCGGGACAGGGAACCTACGAGCAGTACTTC. Its protein is CASSPSPGQGTYEQYF.

In this sample, this clone turned up a few times. The CDR3 bases are TGTGCCATCAGTGCGGAGGCCTTCTATGGCTACACCTTC. The encoded protein is CAISAEAFYGYTF. This chain connects TRBV10-3 to TRBJ1-2; D uncertain. Trimming left V 4 bases short and J 4 bases short, with 10 bases between. The V gene's germline CDR1 is ENHRY and CDR2 SYGVKD. This CDR3 is 13 amino acids long.

The chain joins TRBV28 to TRBJ1-5, with D unresolved. The V gene's germline CDR1 is MDHEN and CDR2 SYDVKM. The V end was cut by 6 bases, the J end by 7 bases, with 10 bases between. The length of the CDR3 is 12 residues. As DNA, the CDR3 is TGTGCCAGCAGCCGTCGGTGGCAGCCCCAGCATTTT. Translated, it gives CASSRRWQPQHF. The entire variable domain, with the rest obtained from reference TRBV28 and TRBJ1-5, is as follows: DVKVTQSSRYLVKRTGEKVFLECVQDMDHENMFWYRQDPGLGLRLIYFSYDVKMKEKGDIPEGYSVSREKKERFSLILESASTNQTSMYLCASSRRWQPQHFGDGTRLSIL.

This CDR3 reads CAGGNRNSYNEQFF. The CDR3 region has the DNA TGTGCCGGGGGGAACCGGAACTCCTACAATGAGCAGTTCTTC. The rearrangement joins TRBV30 to TRBJ2-1; D may be TRBD2 (6 bases). V was cut by 8 bases and J by 0 bases, with 14 bases left in between. In germline, CDR1 is GTSNPN, CDR2 SVGIG (reference sequence). The CDR3 has 14 residues.